This T cell receptor (beta chain) was documented in a study of preoperative IRX-2 immunotherapy in early breast cancer. Treatment meaning: preoperative locoregional IRX-2 cytokine immunotherapy. This phase Ib study tested locoregional IRX-2 cytokine immunotherapy given before surgery. Clones were read by immunoSEQ multiplex PCR, and TCRdb kept only the in-frame ones, dropping some. The sample contains about 24,000 clones, 85% to 90% of which appear only once. Trimming shortened V by 0 bases and J by 7 bases, and 10 bases separated the two germline ends. CDR1 and CDR2 from the germline V gene are SGHNT and YYREEE (reference sequence). The CDR3 consists of 13 residues.

The receptor comes from a human donor with breast cancer. V gene TRBV5-4 combines with J gene TRBJ1-1; D gene unclear. The input for sequencing was tumor tissue, taken after IRX-2 immunotherapy. This chain's CDR3 is CASSLAGYLEAFF. The DNA for the CDR3 is TGTGCCAGCAGCTTGGCCGGGTACCTTGAAGCTTTCTTT.